These 29 T cell receptor beta chains came from one sample sequenced in a study of T-cell reconstitution after alpha-beta-depleted transplantation in children. Unique molecular identifiers featured in how the TCRbeta library was prepared. TCRdb re-called the PCR reads with MiXCR, one entry per CDR3 protein. The sample holds 700,000 to 850,000 distinct CDR3 sequences, roughly 15% seen once. The starting material was PBMCs, mostly from graft donor cells, obtained 360 days after TCRalphabeta/CD19-depleted stem cell transplant. Every receptor here comes from a male patient between 5 and 17 years old who had a stem cell transplant for acute lymphoblastic leukemia, so the T cells may come from the graft donor.

Only one count was recorded for this clonotype. The rearrangement joins TRBV30 to TRBJ2-7; D ambiguous. CDR3 length: 12 amino acids. V lost 2 bases and J lost 8, with 13 bases in between. Germline lookup yields CDR1 GTSNPN and CDR2 SVGIG (reference sequence). CDR3 DNA sequence: TGTGCCTGGAGTCAAAACCCATTGCAGCAGTACTTC. The encoded protein is CAWSQNPLQQYF.

V is TRBV2 and J is TRBJ2-3, with 10 bases that match TRBD2. Germline V gene lookup returns CDR1 SNHLY and CDR2 FYNNEI. V dropped 7 bases and J dropped 5; count of bases not matched to a gene: 12. The CDR3 covers 16 residues. The CDR3 here is CASTSILAGAGDTQYF. CDR3 DNA sequence: TGTGCCAGCACCTCGATCCTAGCGGGAGCGGGAGATACGCAGTATTTT.

This chain links TRBV20-1 with TRBJ2-4; 8 bases are shared with TRBD1. Germline-derived CDR1 and CDR2 are DFQATT and SNEGSKA (reference sequence). This CDR3 is 16 amino acids long. V lost 6 bases, J lost 0 bases, and 10 bases stayed unmatched. The CDR3 spells CSAPGTGELAKNIQYF. The CDR3 nucleotides are TGCAGTGCGCCCGGGACAGGCGAATTAGCCAAAAACATTCAGTACTTC.

The J gene is TRBJ2-5, the V gene TRBV10-3; D gene ambiguous. The germline gives CDR1 ENHRY, CDR2 SYGVKD. CDR3 length equals 13 residues. V lost 2 bases and J lost 2, with 6 bases in between. Written as DNA, the CDR3 is TGTGCCATCAGTGAGGGCGGTCAAGAGACCCAGTACTTC. Residues: CAISEGGQETQYF.

V usage is TRBV12-3 or TRBV12-4 and J usage is TRBJ1-5, with a tentative D call TRBD1 (6 bases). V lost 6 bases and J lost 3, with 18 bases in between. CDR3 size: 16 residues. Written as DNA, the CDR3 is TGTGCCAGCAGCCCCCCGGAGGGGGGTCACAATCAGCCCCAGCATTTT. Residues: CASSPPEGGHNQPQHF.

This chain connects TRBV20-1 to TRBJ1-1; a weak D match, TRBD1 (5 bases). CDR1 and CDR2 (germline): DFQATT, SNEGSKA (reference sequence). This CDR3 has 16 amino acids. The V gene lost 0 bases and the J gene lost 4 bases, with 18 bases spanning the gap. CDR3 nucleotide sequence: TGCAGTGCTAGAGATCCCAGGGCAGGTATGGGCACTGAAGCTTTCTTT. Translating it yields CSARDPRAGMGTEAFF.

J is TRBJ1-1 and V is TRBV5-1; 11 bases are shared with TRBD1. The CDR3 contains 16 residues. Germline-derived CDR1 and CDR2 are SGHRS and YFSETQ. After removal of 3 bases from V and 3 bases from J, the junction contained 7 bases not matched to a gene. The CDR3 sequence: CASSSGQGVMYTEAFF. In nucleotides, the CDR3 is TGCGCCAGCAGCTCGGGACAGGGGGTTATGTACACTGAAGCTTTCTTT.

This clonotype has more than one count but fewer than ten. The chain has TRBV9 and TRBJ2-1; 8 bases are a match to TRBD2. CDR3 length: 16 residues. V shed 2 bases, J shed 4 bases, and the junction held 8 bases outside the gene matches. CDR1 SGDLS and CDR2 YYNGEE come from the germline V gene. CDR3: CASSVLASGRYNEQFF. The CDR3 coding sequence is TGTGCCAGCAGCGTTCTGGCTAGCGGGCGGTACAATGAGCAGTTCTTC. Drawing the rest from reference TRBV9 and TRBJ2-1, the complete variable domain is DSGVTQTPKHLITATGQRVTLRCSPRSGDLSVYWYQQSLDQGLQFLIQYYNGEERAKGNILERFSAQQFPDLHSELNLSSLELGDSALYFCASSVLASGRYNEQFFGPGTRLTVL.

This clonotype occurred a few times. The chain joins TRBV5-1 to TRBJ2-5, with 12 nucleotides matching TRBD2. The CDR3 is made up of 15 amino acids. Losses at the gene ends were 1 base for V and 4 bases for J; bases not matched to a gene: 2. In germline, CDR1 is SGHRS, CDR2 YFSETQ. CDR3 loop: CASSLRTSGIETQYF. CDR3 nucleotide sequence: TGCGCCAGCAGCTTGAGGACTAGCGGGATAGAGACCCAGTACTTC.

This clonotype was counted ten times or more. The chain carries TRBV3-1 and TRBJ2-7; TRBD2 aligns across 10 bases. After removal of 11 bases from V and 3 bases from J, the junction contained 10 bases not matched to a gene. The CDR3 has 14 amino acids. CDR1 LGHDT and CDR2 YNNKEL come from the germline V gene (reference sequence). CDR3 sequence (DNA): TGTGCCGTGACCTCCAGCGGGAGGGGCTACGAGCAGTACTTC. Protein sequence: CAVTSSGRGYEQYF.

Many counts were recorded for this clonotype. The chain uses TRBV11-2 and TRBJ1-1; D not certain. This CDR3 is 15 amino acids long. The ends were cut back, 6 bases at V and 1 base at J, with 15 bases in the middle. From germline, CDR1 is SGHAT and CDR2 FQNNGV. CDR3 bases: TGTGCCAGCAGACGTCCCGGACGGCAGAACACTGAAGCTTTCTTT. It yields the protein CASRRPGRQNTEAFF.

The chain joins TRBV7-8 to TRBJ2-3; TRBD2 aligns across 7 bases. V was pared by 1 base and J by 4 bases, with 8 bases of the junction left unmatched. Per germline, CDR1 SGHVS and CDR2 FQNEAQ. The CDR3 is made up of 16 amino acids. The CDR3 is CASSLGYGGRADTQYF. CDR3 coding DNA: TGTGCCAGCAGCTTAGGGTACGGGGGGAGGGCAGATACGCAGTATTTT.

This clonotype showed up just a few times. V is TRBV4-1 and J is TRBJ2-4; 8 nucleotides align to TRBD1. CDR1 is MGHRA, CDR2 YSYEKL, per germline. The ends lost 4 bases at V and 3 bases at J; junction bases unmatched: 5. This CDR3 contains 15 residues. The DNA for the CDR3 is TGCGCCAGCAGCCGGGAGGACAGGGACAAAAACATTCAGTACTTC. Amino acids: CASSREDRDKNIQYF.

In this sample, this clonotype turned up a few times. The gene calls are TRBV12-3 or TRBV12-4 and TRBJ2-5; 7 nucleotides agree with TRBD1. J was trimmed by 0 bases and V by 3 bases; bases with no gene match: 4. The CDR3 runs 15 residues. CDR3 nucleotides: TGTGCCAGCAGTTTTTGGGGACAGAACCAAGAGACCCAGTACTTC. Translated, it gives CASSFWGQNQETQYF.

The V gene is TRBV7-9, the J gene TRBJ2-7; 12 nucleotides line up with TRBD2. This CDR3 is 15 amino acids long. V trimming: 3 bases; J trimming: 10 bases; junction bases outside the gene matches: 10. CDR1 and CDR2 (germline): SEHNR, FQNEAQ (reference sequence). The chain's CDR3 is CASSLMTSGRSEQYF. CDR3 nucleotides: TGTGCCAGCAGCTTGATGACTAGCGGGAGATCAGAACAGTACTTC.

This rearrangement joins TRBV7-9 to TRBJ2-4; 7 bases are a match to TRBD1. Trimming cost V 2 bases and J 1 base; bases outside gene matches: 8. Germline V gene lookup returns CDR1 SEHNR and CDR2 FQNEAQ (reference sequence). This CDR3 region has 17 residues. The CDR3 region is CASSLSSGGEAKNIQYF. Written as DNA, the CDR3 is TGTGCCAGCAGCTTATCGTCAGGGGGTGAGGCCAAAAACATTCAGTACTTC. The whole variable domain, filled in from reference TRBV7-9 and TRBJ2-4, reads DTGVSQNPRHKITKRGQNVTFRCDPISEHNRLYWYRQTLGQGPEFLTYFQNEAQLEKSRLLSDRFSAERPKGSFSTLEIQRTEQGDSAMYLCASSLSSGGEAKNIQYFGAGTRLSVL.

This chain links TRBV29-1 with TRBJ2-1, with 7 bases that match TRBD2. From germline, CDR1 is SQVTM and CDR2 ANQGSEA. CDR3 size: 11 residues. V was pared by 7 bases and J by 8 bases, with 5 bases of the junction left unmatched. CDR3 residues: CSEGGLDEQFF. Here the CDR3 DNA reads TGCAGCGAGGGAGGGCTGGATGAGCAGTTCTTC.

The rearrangement links TRBV29-1 to TRBJ1-3, with no clear D. Per germline, CDR1 SQVTM and CDR2 ANQGSEA. The CDR3 has 16 amino acids. V was shortened by 2 bases and J by 0 bases, with 14 bases between the two germline ends. CDR3: CSVELVPLDSGNTIYF. The CDR3 DNA reads as TGCAGCGTTGAATTAGTCCCCTTGGACTCTGGAAACACCATATATTTT.

The chain links TRBV27 to TRBJ2-7, with 7 bases identical to TRBD1. The V and J ends lost 11 bases and 2 bases, in that order; junction bases with no gene match: 12. Germline V gene lookup returns CDR1 MNHEY and CDR2 SMNVEV (reference sequence). CDR3 length: 14 residues. CDR3 residues: CASNRGTGAYEQYF. In nucleotides, the CDR3 is TGTGCCTCCAATCGAGGAACAGGGGCCTACGAGCAGTACTTC.

The chain uses TRBV11-2 and TRBJ2-3, with 7 bases fitting TRBD2. Germline V CDR1 and CDR2: SGHAT, FQNNGV. V was clipped by 2 bases and J by 1 base; unmatched bases: 15. The CDR3 is made up of 19 amino acids. The CDR3 DNA reads TGTGCCAGCAGCTTAAGGGGTAGCGGGCCATTTTTGGGCACAGATACGCAGTATTTT. Protein product: CASSLRGSGPFLGTDTQYF.

J is TRBJ2-1 and V is TRBV12-3 or TRBV12-4; 15 bases are a match to TRBD2. The ends lost 5 bases at V and 0 bases at J; junction bases unmatched: 5. The CDR3 has 18 amino acids. Here the CDR3 reads CASSGGLAGGSSYNEQFF. The CDR3 DNA is TGTGCCAGCAGTGGGGGACTAGCGGGAGGAAGCTCCTACAATGAGCAGTTCTTC.

The sample holds a few counts of this clonotype. The V gene is TRBV10-3, the J gene TRBJ2-7; 8 bases agree with TRBD1. V lost 5 bases to trimming and J lost 3 bases; unmatched junction nucleotides: 6. Per the germline V gene, CDR1 is ENHRY and CDR2 is SYGVKD. This CDR3 is 14 amino acids long. CDR3 sequence: CAISLDREYYEQYF. The CDR3 DNA follows: TGTGCCATCAGTTTGGACAGGGAATACTACGAGCAGTACTTC.

The V gene is TRBV11-2, the J gene TRBJ1-1; no reliable D call. CDR1 is SGHAT, CDR2 FQNNGV, per germline. With 4 bases removed from V and 3 bases from J, the gap between germline ends came to 12 bases. The CDR3 spans 14 residues. The CDR3 nucleotides are TGTGCCAGCAGCTATCAGACTGCTTACACTGAAGCTTTCTTT. The encoded protein is CASSYQTAYTEAFF. The full variable domain, its missing parts supplied by reference TRBV11-2 and TRBJ1-1, is EAGVAQSPRYKIIEKRQSVAFWCNPISGHATLYWYQQILGQGPKLLIQFQNNGVVDDSQLPKDRFSAERLKGVDSTLKIQPAKLEDSAVYLCASSYQTAYTEAFFGQGTRLTVV.

This clonotype was seen a handful of times. The chain couples TRBV4-1 to TRBJ2-4; D ambiguous. V was cut by 4 bases and J by 4 bases, with 11 bases left in between. This CDR3 spans 14 amino acids. Germline CDR1 MGHRA, CDR2 YSYEKL. This CDR3 reads CASSPLVGKNIQYF. The CDR3 coding sequence is TGCGCCAGCAGCCCCCTGGTCGGGAAAAACATTCAGTACTTC.

This clonotype was seen more than once but under ten times. V is TRBV6-2 or TRBV6-3 and J is TRBJ2-3; 9 bases line up with TRBD2. Germline V gene lookup returns CDR1 MNHEY and CDR2 SVGEGT. Trimming took 3 bases from V and 3 from J; bases not matched to a gene: 1. CDR3 size: 14 residues. In nucleotides, the CDR3 is TGTGCCAGCAGTTATGGACTAGCGACAGATACGCAGTATTTT. Protein product: CASSYGLATDTQYF.

The CDR3 bases are TGCAGCGTTGAATTTTTGGACAGGGGGCAAGAGACCCAGTACTTC. Protein product: CSVEFLDRGQETQYF. V gene TRBV29-1 combines with J gene TRBJ2-5, with 10 bases matching TRBD1. Germline V gives CDR1 SQVTM, CDR2 ANQGSEA. V shed 2 bases and J 2 bases; nucleotides not matched to a gene: 5. The CDR3 sequence is 15 residues long. Based on the CDR3 plus reference TRBV29-1 and TRBJ2-5, the full variable domain is SAVISQKPSRDICQRGTSLTIQCQVDSQVTMMFWYRQQPGQSLTLIATANQGSEATYESGFVIDKFPISRPNLTFSTLTVSNMSPEDSSIYLCSVEFLDRGQETQYFGPGTRLLVL.

The genes are TRBV7-9 and TRBJ2-7, with 8 positions matching TRBD1. Germline V gives CDR1 SEHNR, CDR2 FQNEAQ (reference sequence). J lost 1 base, V lost 2 bases, and 7 bases had no gene match. This CDR3 comprises 16 residues. CDR3 sequence (DNA): TGTGCCAGCAGCTTATTCGGGGACAGGAGGTCCTACGAGCAGTACTTC. Protein: CASSLFGDRRSYEQYF.

This clonotype was seen ten or more times. The rearrangement links TRBV9 to TRBJ1-1, with 7 bases that match TRBD1. Unmatched junction bases numbered 9, after V lost 0 bases and J lost 7 bases. Germline assignment: CDR1 SGDLS and CDR2 YYNGEE. The CDR3 has 15 residues. The CDR3 spells CASSVGTGGGFEAFF. In nucleotides, the CDR3 is TGTGCCAGCAGCGTAGGGACAGGTGGGGGGTTTGAAGCTTTCTTT.

V is TRBV20-1 and J is TRBJ1-3, with unresolved D. This CDR3 contains 13 residues. V shed 2 bases and J shed 8 bases, with 13 bases lying between them. The V gene's germline CDR1 is DFQATT and CDR2 SNEGSKA (reference sequence). The CDR3 loop reads CSARKTDQDTIYF. The CDR3 nucleotides read TGCAGTGCTAGAAAGACGGATCAGGACACCATATATTTT.